This record looks at one TCR beta chain sequence and its context. Antigen specificity is unknown. This sample is part of a study of cytomegalovirus exposure and HLA in healthy donors. The study ran its PCR with 60 Vbeta and 13 Jbeta primers. The data were produced by immunoSEQ multiplex PCR, yet TCRdb's version contains in-frame clones alone and is incomplete. The sample yields fewer than 85,000 clones, of which the top ten take up about 4.6%. Donors sampled were nominally healthy, though unrecorded immune exposures were likely. Study results and caveats: For TCR beta chains, V- and J-gene trimming was later linked to a missense DCLRE1C variant. Most of the TCR beta V segments (in an earlier analysis) were productive either about 87% or about 30% of the time. Association with HLA alleles at 0.05 false discovery rate was found for 15,000 or so TCR beta sequences in a later analysis.

The CDR3 totals 15 residues. V shed 2 bases and J 5 bases; nucleotides not matched to a gene: 7. Per the germline V gene, CDR1 is SEHNR and CDR2 is FQNEAQ (reference sequence). Material: PBMCs. The chain employs TRBV7-9 and TRBJ1-1; 8 bases fit TRBD1. This TCR came from a man in his thirties or forties in good health and CMV-seronegative. This CDR3 is CASSLRVRGRTEAFF. As DNA, the CDR3 is TGTGCCAGCAGCTTAAGGGTCAGGGGGCGAACTGAAGCTTTCTTT.